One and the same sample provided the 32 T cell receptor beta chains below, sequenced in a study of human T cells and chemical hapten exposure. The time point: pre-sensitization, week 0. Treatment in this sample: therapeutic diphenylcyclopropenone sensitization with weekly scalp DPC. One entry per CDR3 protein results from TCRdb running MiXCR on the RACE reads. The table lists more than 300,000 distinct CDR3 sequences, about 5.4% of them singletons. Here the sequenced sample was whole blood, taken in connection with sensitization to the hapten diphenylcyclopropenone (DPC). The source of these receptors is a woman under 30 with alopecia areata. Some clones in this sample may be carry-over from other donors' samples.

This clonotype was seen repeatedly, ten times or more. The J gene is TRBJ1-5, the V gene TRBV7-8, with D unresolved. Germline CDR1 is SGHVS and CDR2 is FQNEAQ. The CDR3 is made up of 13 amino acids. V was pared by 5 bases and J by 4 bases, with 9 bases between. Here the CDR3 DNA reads TGTGCCAGCAGCACCAGCCTAAATCAGCCCCAGCATTTT. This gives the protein CASSTSLNQPQHF.

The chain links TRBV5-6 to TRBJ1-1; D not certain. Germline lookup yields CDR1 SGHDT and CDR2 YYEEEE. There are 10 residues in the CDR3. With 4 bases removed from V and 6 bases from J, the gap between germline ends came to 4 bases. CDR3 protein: CASSGPEAFF. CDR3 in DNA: TGTGCCAGCAGCGGACCTGAAGCTTTCTTT.

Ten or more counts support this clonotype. The CDR3 is CATSDRERGYNEQFF. CDR3 bases: TGTGCCACCAGTGACCGAGAGCGGGGGTACAATGAGCAGTTCTTC. This sequence joins TRBV24-1 and TRBJ2-1; 8 nucleotides agree with TRBD2. With 4 bases clipped from V and 4 bases from J, the junction kept 5 bases outside the gene matches. Germline V gene sequence: CDR1 KGHDR, CDR2 SFDVKD. The CDR3 is 15 amino acids.

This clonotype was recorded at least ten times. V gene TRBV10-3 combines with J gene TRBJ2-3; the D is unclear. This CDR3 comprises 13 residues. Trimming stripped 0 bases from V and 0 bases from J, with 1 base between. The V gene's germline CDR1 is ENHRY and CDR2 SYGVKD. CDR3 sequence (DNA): TGTGCCATCAGTGAGTCTAGCACAGATACGCAGTATTTT. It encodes CAISESSTDTQYF.

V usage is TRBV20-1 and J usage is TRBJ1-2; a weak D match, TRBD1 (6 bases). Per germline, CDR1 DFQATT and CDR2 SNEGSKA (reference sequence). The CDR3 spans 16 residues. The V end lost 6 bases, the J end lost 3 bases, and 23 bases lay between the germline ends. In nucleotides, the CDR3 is TGCAGTGCCAGTAAAGCCGGGACATCGGATTACTATGGCTACACCTTC. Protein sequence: CSASKAGTSDYYGYTF.

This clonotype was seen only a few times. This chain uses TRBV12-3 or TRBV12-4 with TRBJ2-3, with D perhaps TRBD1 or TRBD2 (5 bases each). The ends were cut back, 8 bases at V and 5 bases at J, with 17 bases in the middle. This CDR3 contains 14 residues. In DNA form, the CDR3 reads TGTGCCAGCCAGGGACCCCCCCGGGGAGATACGCAGTATTTT. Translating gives CASQGPPRGDTQYF.

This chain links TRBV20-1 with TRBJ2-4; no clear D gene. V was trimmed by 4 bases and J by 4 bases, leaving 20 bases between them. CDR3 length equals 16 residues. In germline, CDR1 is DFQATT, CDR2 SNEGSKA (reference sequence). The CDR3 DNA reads TGCAGTGCTACTCCAACCTCGCAGGAGAATAAAAACATTCAGTACTTC. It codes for CSATPTSQENKNIQYF.

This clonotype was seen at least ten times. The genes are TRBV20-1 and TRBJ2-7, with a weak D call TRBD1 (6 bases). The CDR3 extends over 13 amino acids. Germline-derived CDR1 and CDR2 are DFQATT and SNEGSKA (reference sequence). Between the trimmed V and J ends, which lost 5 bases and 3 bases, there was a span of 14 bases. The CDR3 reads CSAPNTGYYEQYF. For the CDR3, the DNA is TGCAGTGCTCCAAATACAGGGTACTACGAGCAGTACTTC.

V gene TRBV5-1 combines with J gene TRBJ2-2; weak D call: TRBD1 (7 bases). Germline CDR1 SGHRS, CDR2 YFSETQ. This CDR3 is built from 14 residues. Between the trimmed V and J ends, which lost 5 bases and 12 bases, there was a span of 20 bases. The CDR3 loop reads CASREQGGTGKLFF. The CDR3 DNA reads TGCGCCAGCAGGGAGCAGGGGGGTACCGGAAAGCTGTTTTTT. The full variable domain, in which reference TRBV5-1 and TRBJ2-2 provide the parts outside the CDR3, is KAGVTQTPRYLIKTRGQQVTLSCSPISGHRSVSWYQQTPGQGLQFLFEYFSETQRNKGNFPGRFSGRQFSNSRSEMNVSTLELGDSALYLCASREQGGTGKLFFGEGSRLTVL.

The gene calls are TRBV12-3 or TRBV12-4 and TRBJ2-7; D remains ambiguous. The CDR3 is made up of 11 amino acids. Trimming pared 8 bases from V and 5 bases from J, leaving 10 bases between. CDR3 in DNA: TGTGCCAGCGGAACGAGCCACGAGCAGTACTTC. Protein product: CASGTSHEQYF.

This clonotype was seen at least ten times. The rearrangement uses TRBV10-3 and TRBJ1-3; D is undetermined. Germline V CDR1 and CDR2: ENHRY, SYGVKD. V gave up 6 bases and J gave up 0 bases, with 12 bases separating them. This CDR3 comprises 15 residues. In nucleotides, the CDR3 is TGTGCCATCAGACCGTCGGGGAACTCTGGAAACACCATATATTTT. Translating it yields CAIRPSGNSGNTIYF.

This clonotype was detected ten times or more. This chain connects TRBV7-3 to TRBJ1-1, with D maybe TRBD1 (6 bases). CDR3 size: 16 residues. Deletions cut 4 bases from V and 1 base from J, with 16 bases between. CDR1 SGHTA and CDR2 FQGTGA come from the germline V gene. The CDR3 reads CASSSFAGTTNTEAFF. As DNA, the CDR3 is TGTGCCAGCAGCTCCTTCGCCGGGACAACGAACACTGAAGCTTTCTTT.

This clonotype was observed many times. CDR3 loop: CASSWRPGVDEKLFF. CDR3 coding DNA: TGTGCCAGCAGCTGGAGACCGGGAGTGGATGAAAAACTGTTTTTT. This chain uses TRBV7-2 with TRBJ1-4; D remains ambiguous. The CDR3 runs 15 residues. CDR1 SGHTA and CDR2 FQGNSA come from the germline V gene. Deletions cut 4 bases from V and 6 bases from J, with 15 bases between.

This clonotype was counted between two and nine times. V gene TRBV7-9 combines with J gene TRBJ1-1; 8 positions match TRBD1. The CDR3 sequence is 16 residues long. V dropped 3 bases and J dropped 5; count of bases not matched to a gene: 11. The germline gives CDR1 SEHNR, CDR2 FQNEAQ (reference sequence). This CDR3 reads CASSFSPGTGGTEAFF. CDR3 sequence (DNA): TGTGCCAGCAGCTTCTCACCCGGGACAGGAGGGACTGAAGCTTTCTTT.

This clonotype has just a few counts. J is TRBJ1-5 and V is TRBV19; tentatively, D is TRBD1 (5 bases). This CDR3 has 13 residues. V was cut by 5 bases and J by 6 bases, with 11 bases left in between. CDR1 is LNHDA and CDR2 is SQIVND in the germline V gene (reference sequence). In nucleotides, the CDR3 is TGTGCCAGTAGTTCAGGGTATAGTCAGCCCCAGCATTTT. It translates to CASSSGYSQPQHF. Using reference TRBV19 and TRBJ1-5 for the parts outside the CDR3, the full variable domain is DGGITQSPKYLFRKEGQNVTLSCEQNLNHDAMYWYRQDPGQGLRLIYYSQIVNDFQKGDIAEGYSVSREKKESFPLTVTSAQKNPTAFYLCASSSGYSQPQHFGDGTRLSIL.

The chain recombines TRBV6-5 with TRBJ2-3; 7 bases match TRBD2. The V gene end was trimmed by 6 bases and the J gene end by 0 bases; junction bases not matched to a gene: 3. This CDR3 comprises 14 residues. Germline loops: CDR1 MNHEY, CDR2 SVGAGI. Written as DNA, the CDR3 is TGTGCCAGCAGGGACGGGGGGAGCACAGATACGCAGTATTTT. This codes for CASRDGGSTDTQYF.

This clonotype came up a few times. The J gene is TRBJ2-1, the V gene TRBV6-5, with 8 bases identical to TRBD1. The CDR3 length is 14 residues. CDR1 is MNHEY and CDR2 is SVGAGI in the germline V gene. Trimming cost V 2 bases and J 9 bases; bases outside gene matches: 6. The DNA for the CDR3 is TGTGCCAGCAGTTACGATCTCACAGGGGGTGAGCAGTTCTTC. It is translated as CASSYDLTGGEQFF.

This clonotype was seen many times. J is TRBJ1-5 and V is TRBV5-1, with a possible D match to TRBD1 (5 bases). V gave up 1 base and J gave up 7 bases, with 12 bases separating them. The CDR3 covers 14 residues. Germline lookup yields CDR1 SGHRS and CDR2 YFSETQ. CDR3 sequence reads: CASSLFQSGQPQHF. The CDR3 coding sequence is TGCGCCAGCAGCTTGTTCCAGTCAGGGCAGCCCCAGCATTTT. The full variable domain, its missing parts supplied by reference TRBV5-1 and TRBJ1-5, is KAGVTQTPRYLIKTRGQQVTLSCSPISGHRSVSWYQQTPGQGLQFLFEYFSETQRNKGNFPGRFSGRQFSNSRSEMNVSTLELGDSALYLCASSLFQSGQPQHFGDGTRLSIL.

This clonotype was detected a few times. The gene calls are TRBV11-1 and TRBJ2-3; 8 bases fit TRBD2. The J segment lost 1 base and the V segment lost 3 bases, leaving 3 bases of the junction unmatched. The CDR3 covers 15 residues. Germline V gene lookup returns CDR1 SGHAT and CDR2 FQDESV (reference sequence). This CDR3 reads CASSFERGRTDTQYF. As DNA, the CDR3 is TGTGCCAGCAGCTTTGAGCGGGGGCGCACAGATACGCAGTATTTT.

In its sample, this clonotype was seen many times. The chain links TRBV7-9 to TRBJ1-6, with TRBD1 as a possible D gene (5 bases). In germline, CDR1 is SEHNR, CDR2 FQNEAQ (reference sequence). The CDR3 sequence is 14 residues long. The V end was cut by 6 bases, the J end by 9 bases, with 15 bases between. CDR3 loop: CASRAGGIGSPLHF. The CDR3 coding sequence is TGTGCCAGCAGGGCCGGGGGGATCGGTTCACCCCTCCACTTT.

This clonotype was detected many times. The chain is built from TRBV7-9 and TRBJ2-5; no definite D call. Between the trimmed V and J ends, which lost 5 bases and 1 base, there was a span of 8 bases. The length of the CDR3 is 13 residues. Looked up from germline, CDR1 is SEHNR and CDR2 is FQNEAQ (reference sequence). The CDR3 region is CASSRRSQETQYF. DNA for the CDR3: TGTGCCAGCAGCCGGCGGAGCCAAGAGACCCAGTACTTC.

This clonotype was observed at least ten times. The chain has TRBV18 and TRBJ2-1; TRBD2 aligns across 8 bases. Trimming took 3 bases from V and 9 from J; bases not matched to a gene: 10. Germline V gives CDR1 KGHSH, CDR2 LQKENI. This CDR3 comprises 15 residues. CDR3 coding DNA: TGTGCCAGCTCACCCGACGGGACTAGTCGCGGTGAGCAGTTCTTC. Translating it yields CASSPDGTSRGEQFF.

Here the CDR3 DNA reads TGCGCCAGCAGTTTTGCGGGGGGTCCTGACAATGAGCAGTTCTTC. It translates to CASSFAGGPDNEQFF. This sequence joins TRBV4-3 and TRBJ2-1; 8 nucleotides agree with TRBD2. The junction had 9 bases not matched to a gene; V was cut back by 6 bases and J by 5 bases. There are 15 residues in the CDR3. CDR1 and CDR2 (germline): LGHNA, YSLEER.

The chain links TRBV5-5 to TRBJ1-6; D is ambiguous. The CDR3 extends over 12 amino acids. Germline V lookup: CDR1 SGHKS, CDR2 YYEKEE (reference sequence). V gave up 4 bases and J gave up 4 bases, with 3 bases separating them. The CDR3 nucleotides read TGTGCCAGCAGCATATATAATTCACCCCTCCACTTT. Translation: CASSIYNSPLHF.

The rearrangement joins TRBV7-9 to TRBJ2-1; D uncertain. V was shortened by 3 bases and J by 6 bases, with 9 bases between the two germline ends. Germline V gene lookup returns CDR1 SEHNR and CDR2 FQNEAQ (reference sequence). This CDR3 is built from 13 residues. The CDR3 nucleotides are TGTGCCAGCAGCTTGTCGGGCCCCAATGAGCAGTTCTTC. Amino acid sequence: CASSLSGPNEQFF.

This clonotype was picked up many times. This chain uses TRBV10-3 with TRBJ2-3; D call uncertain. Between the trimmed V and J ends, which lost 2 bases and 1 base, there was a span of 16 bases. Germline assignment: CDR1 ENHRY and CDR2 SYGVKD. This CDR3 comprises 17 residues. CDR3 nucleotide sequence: TGTGCCATCAGTGAGAGGACCTCATCAACTGGCACAGATACGCAGTATTTT. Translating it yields CAISERTSSTGTDTQYF.

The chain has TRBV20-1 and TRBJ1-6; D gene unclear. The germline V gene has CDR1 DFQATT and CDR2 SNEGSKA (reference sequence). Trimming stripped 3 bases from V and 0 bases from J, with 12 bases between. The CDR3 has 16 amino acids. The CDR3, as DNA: TGCAGTGCTAGTATTGTAGGGAGCTCCTATAATTCACCCCTCCACTTT. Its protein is CSASIVGSSYNSPLHF.

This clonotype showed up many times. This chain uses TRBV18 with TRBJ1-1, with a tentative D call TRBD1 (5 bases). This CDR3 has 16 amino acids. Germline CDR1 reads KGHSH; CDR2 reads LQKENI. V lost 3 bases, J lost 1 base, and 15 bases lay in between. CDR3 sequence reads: CASSPRGPGTNTEAFF. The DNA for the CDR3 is TGTGCCAGCTCACCCCGTGGGCCCGGGACGAACACTGAAGCTTTCTTT.

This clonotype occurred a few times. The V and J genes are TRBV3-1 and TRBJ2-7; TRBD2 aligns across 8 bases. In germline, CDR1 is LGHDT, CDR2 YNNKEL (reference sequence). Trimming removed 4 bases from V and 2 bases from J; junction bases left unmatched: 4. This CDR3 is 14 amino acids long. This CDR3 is CASSPRGGTYEQYF. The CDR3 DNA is TGTGCCAGCAGCCCCCGGGGGGGCACCTACGAGCAGTACTTC.

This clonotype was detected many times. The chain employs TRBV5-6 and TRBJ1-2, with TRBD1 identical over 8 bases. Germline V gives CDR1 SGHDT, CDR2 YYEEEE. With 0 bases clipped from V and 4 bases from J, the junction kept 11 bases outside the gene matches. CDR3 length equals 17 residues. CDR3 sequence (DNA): TGTGCCAGCAGCTTGGTGGACAGGGACTCCCTGGCCTATGGCTACACCTTC. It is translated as CASSLVDRDSLAYGYTF.

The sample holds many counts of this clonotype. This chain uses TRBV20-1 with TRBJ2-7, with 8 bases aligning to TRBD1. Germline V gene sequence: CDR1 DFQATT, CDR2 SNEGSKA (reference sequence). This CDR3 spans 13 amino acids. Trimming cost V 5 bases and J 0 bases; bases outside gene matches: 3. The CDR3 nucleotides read TGCAGTGCTCCCGGGACAGGCTCCTACGAGCAGTACTTC. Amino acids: CSAPGTGSYEQYF.

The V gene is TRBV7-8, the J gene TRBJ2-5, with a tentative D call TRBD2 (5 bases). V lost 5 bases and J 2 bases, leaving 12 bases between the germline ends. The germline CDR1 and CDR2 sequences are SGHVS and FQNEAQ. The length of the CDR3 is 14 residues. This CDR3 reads CASSPRAEQETQYF. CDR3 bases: TGTGCCAGCAGCCCGAGGGCAGAACAAGAGACCCAGTACTTC.